The 22 T cell receptor beta chains below all came from one sample that was sequenced in a study of blood T cell repertoires in COVID-19. Repertoires were generated with immunoSEQ multiplex PCR, while TCRdb's copy carries only in-frame clones and drops some. The table records roughly 140,000 clones, 80% of them present only once. The sequenced sample was peripheral blood. The origin of the receptors is a man in his fifties or sixties with active or convalescent COVID-19.

The chain is built from TRBV7-2 and TRBJ2-1; D is ambiguous. V was pared by 6 bases and J by 0 bases, with 9 bases between. Germline V gene lookup returns CDR1 SGHTA and CDR2 FQGNSA. This CDR3 is 14 amino acids long. The CDR3 sequence: CASSSPSSYNEQFF. CDR3 sequence (DNA): TGTGCCAGCAGTTCGCCCAGCTCCTACAATGAGCAGTTCTTC.

This clone turned up a few times. The J gene is TRBJ1-4, the V gene TRBV10-3; 9 positions match TRBD1. The ends lost 2 bases at V and 8 bases at J; junction bases unmatched: 6. The CDR3 loop spans 15 amino acids. CDR1 is ENHRY, CDR2 SYGVKD, per germline. DNA of the CDR3: TGTGCCATCAGTGAGCCGGGACAGGGAAACGAAAAACTGTTTTTT. Amino acid sequence: CAISEPGQGNEKLFF.

The chain couples TRBV19 to TRBJ1-1; 7 nucleotides align to TRBD1. Germline V gives CDR1 LNHDA, CDR2 SQIVND (reference sequence). Trimming at V came to 5 bases and at J to 2 bases, leaving 20 bases not matched to a gene. The CDR3 is 19 amino acids. CDR3 sequence (DNA): TGTGCCAGTAGTCTAAGTACAGGGGACGCCGAACGGATTAACACTGAAGCTTTCTTT. It is translated as CASSLSTGDAERINTEAFF.

This clone came up a few times. V and J are TRBV9 and TRBJ2-5, with 8 bases matching TRBD2. With V trimmed by 0 bases and J by 1 base, 5 bases remained unmatched. CDR1 is SGDLS and CDR2 is YYNGEE in the germline V gene. The CDR3 totals 16 residues. As DNA, the CDR3 is TGTGCCAGCAGCGTAGACGCTAGCGGGTTCCAAGAGACCCAGTACTTC. This gives the protein CASSVDASGFQETQYF.

This chain's CDR3 is CASRIQGAANTGELFF. CDR3 sequence (DNA): TGTGCCAGCAGAATACAGGGGGCAGCGAACACCGGGGAGCTGTTTTTT. The V and J genes are TRBV19 and TRBJ2-2, with 9 nucleotides matching TRBD1. Germline V gene data show CDR1 as LNHDA and CDR2 as SQIVND (reference sequence). The V segment lost 9 bases and the J segment 0 bases; nucleotides outside the gene matches: 8. This CDR3 is 16 amino acids long.

The gene calls are TRBV6-1 and TRBJ1-2; D uncertain. In germline, CDR1 is MNHNS, CDR2 SASEGT. V was cut by 1 base and J by 2 bases, with 11 bases left in between. This CDR3 spans 15 amino acids. The CDR3 reads CASSEGLGLNYGYTF. The CDR3 nucleotides read TGTGCCAGCAGTGAAGGTTTAGGACTAAACTATGGCTACACCTTC.

This chain links TRBV6-2 or TRBV6-3 with TRBJ1-4, with D possibly matching TRBD1 (5 bases). Trimming took 2 bases from V and 0 from J, leaving 10 bases between them. The CDR3 totals 16 residues. The germline gives CDR1 MNHEY, CDR2 SVGEGT. In DNA, the CDR3 is TGTGCCAGCAGTTACGGAGGGGAGACAACTAATGAAAAACTGTTTTTT. Protein product: CASSYGGETTNEKLFF.

The sample holds one count of this clone. The rearrangement joins TRBV7-9 to TRBJ1-4, with 7 nucleotides matching TRBD1. Trimming removed 5 bases from V and 8 bases from J; junction bases left unmatched: 17. CDR1 and CDR2 from the germline V gene are SEHNR and FQNEAQ (reference sequence). The CDR3 has 17 amino acids. CDR3 in DNA: TGTGCCAGCAGCGCCACAGGGGTCGATCCCATCGAGGAAAAACTGTTTTTT. This gives the protein CASSATGVDPIEEKLFF.

The chain combines TRBV6-6 with TRBJ2-7; 7 nucleotides match TRBD2. V shed 2 bases, J shed 2 bases, and the junction held 3 bases outside the gene matches. Germline CDR1 and CDR2: MNHNY and SVGAGI (reference sequence). The CDR3 sequence is 14 residues long. The chain's CDR3 is CASSYQGLTYEQYF. Written as DNA, the CDR3 is TGTGCCAGCAGTTACCAGGGACTAACCTACGAGCAGTACTTC.

The rearrangement joins TRBV28 to TRBJ1-4; maybe TRBD1 (5 bases). The germline CDR1 and CDR2 sequences are MDHEN and SYDVKM. Deletions cut 8 bases from V and 0 bases from J, with 16 bases between. The CDR3 runs 16 residues. The CDR3 DNA sequence: TGTGCCAGCCAACCCCCGGGACTGACAACTAATGAAAAACTGTTTTTT. This encodes CASQPPGLTTNEKLFF.

V gene TRBV28 combines with J gene TRBJ2-7; TRBD2 matches at 8 bases. Germline CDR1 is MDHEN and CDR2 is SYDVKM. The CDR3 is 14 amino acids. The V gene end was trimmed by 5 bases and the J gene end by 3 bases; junction bases not matched to a gene: 6. The CDR3 is CASSPGLVSYEQYF. Written as DNA, the CDR3 is TGTGCCAGCAGTCCGGGACTAGTGAGCTACGAGCAGTACTTC.

The chain combines TRBV3-1 (or the pseudogene TRBV3-2) with TRBJ2-1; a weak D match, TRBD2 (5 bases). Germline V lookup: CDR1 LGHDT, CDR2 YNNKEL (reference sequence). V shed 4 bases and J shed 6 bases, with 10 bases lying between them. The CDR3 runs 13 residues. Here the CDR3 reads CASSPFRGNEQFF. The CDR3 nucleotides are TGTGCCAGCAGCCCCTTCCGGGGCAATGAGCAGTTCTTC.

The chain uses TRBV4-3 and TRBJ1-1; D unclear. Germline CDR1 and CDR2: LGHNA and YSLEER. The germline V and J ends were trimmed by 0 bases and 1 base, with 6 bases remaining between them. The CDR3 loop spans 14 amino acids. The CDR3 loop is CASSQDPRNTEAFF. Here the CDR3 DNA reads TGCGCCAGCAGCCAAGATCCTAGGAACACTGAAGCTTTCTTT.

This chain connects TRBV7-8 to TRBJ2-4; D gene ambiguous. From germline, CDR1 is SGHVS and CDR2 FQNEAQ. This CDR3 comprises 18 residues. The V end was cut by 0 bases, the J end by 1 base, with 16 bases between. The CDR3 coding sequence is TGTGCCAGCAGCTTAGCCCATGACTCCTACGAGGCCAAAAACATTCAGTACTTC. This encodes CASSLAHDSYEAKNIQYF.

The CDR3 protein is CAWSGGPQGARGNQPQHF. CDR3 DNA sequence: TGTGCCTGGAGTGGGGGGCCTCAGGGGGCCCGAGGCAATCAGCCCCAGCATTTT. V is TRBV30 and J is TRBJ1-5, with 8 bases lining up with TRBD1. The germline V gene encodes CDR1 GTSNPN and CDR2 SVGIG (reference sequence). V trimming: 1 base; J trimming: 2 bases; junction bases outside the gene matches: 13. The CDR3 contains 18 residues.

The rearrangement links TRBV7-9 to TRBJ1-4; D not resolved. V gave up 1 base and J gave up 4 bases, with 7 bases separating them. Germline V gene sequence: CDR1 SEHNR, CDR2 FQNEAQ (reference sequence). This CDR3 region has 14 residues. The CDR3 region has the DNA TGTGCCAGCAGCTTAGGAGGAGATAATGAAAAACTGTTTTTT. This codes for CASSLGGDNEKLFF.

The chain couples TRBV4-3 to TRBJ2-2; D gene ambiguous. The length of the CDR3 is 14 residues. Trimming left V 3 bases short and J 6 bases short, with 11 bases between. The germline CDR1 and CDR2 sequences are LGHNA and YSLEER. The DNA for the CDR3 is TGCGCCAGCAGCCAGGGCAGCCGGTCCGGGGAGCTGTTTTTT. Protein: CASSQGSRSGELFF.

The rearrangement links TRBV5-8 to TRBJ1-1, with 7 bases that match TRBD1. The CDR3 covers 14 residues. V shed 3 bases, J shed 11 bases, and the junction held 13 bases outside the gene matches. The germline V gene has CDR1 SGHTS and CDR2 YDEGEE. The CDR3 sequence: CASSSGRDRRLAFF. The CDR3 DNA is TGTGCCAGCAGCTCCGGTCGGGACAGAAGGCTTGCTTTCTTT.

As regards this clone: Other DNA sequences in the same sample also yield this CDR3. The chain combines TRBV3-1 (or the pseudogene TRBV3-2) with TRBJ1-3, with a tentative D call TRBD1 (5 bases). Germline CDR1 LGHDT, CDR2 YNNKEL (reference sequence). V was clipped by 0 bases and J by 1 base, with 7 bases between them. The CDR3 totals 15 residues. The CDR3 DNA reads TGTGCCAGCAGCCAAGACAGGGTTTCTGGAAACACCATATATTTT. Protein: CASSQDRVSGNTIYF.

The chain joins TRBV25-1 to TRBJ1-2; no definite D call. Between the trimmed V and J ends, which lost 6 bases and 1 base, there was a span of 12 bases. The CDR3 runs to 14 residues. Germline values: CDR1 MGHDK, CDR2 SYGVNS. CDR3 nucleotide sequence: TGTGCCAGCAGACCTCACGAGATTAACTATGGCTACACCTTC. Translation: CASRPHEINYGYTF.

CDR3 sequence: CASSQQAPSSGNTIYF. The CDR3 nucleotides are TGTGCCAGCTCACAACAGGCCCCGAGCTCTGGAAACACCATATATTTT. The chain carries TRBV18 and TRBJ1-3; possible D gene TRBD1, 5 bases. V gave up 4 bases and J gave up 0 bases, with 13 bases separating them. The CDR3 contains 16 residues. Germline V gene lookup returns CDR1 KGHSH and CDR2 LQKENI.

V usage is TRBV28 and J usage is TRBJ1-2, with 9 bases matching TRBD1. This CDR3 has 15 residues. Germline CDR1 MDHEN, CDR2 SYDVKM. V lost 3 bases and J lost 2; bases outside the gene matches: 4. The CDR3 DNA reads as TGTGCCAGCAGTTTCTGGGACAGGGTAAACTATGGCTACACCTTC. Amino acid sequence: CASSFWDRVNYGYTF.